What follows are 25 T cell receptor beta chains derived from one specimen sequenced in a study of T cells after yellow fever vaccination. TCRdb redid the calling of the 5' RACE reads with MiXCR, one entry per CDR3 protein. The data contain hundreds of thousands of distinct CDR3 sequences, approximately 21% of them seen just once; the ten biggest clones take up around 15%. The material sequenced was PBMCs, taken 15 days after the yellow fever booster vaccination. The receptor set was obtained from a man aged 25 to 40 who received the YFV17D yellow fever vaccine.

V is TRBV12-3 or TRBV12-4 and J is TRBJ2-1, with D unresolved. Trimming removed 0 bases at V and 5 bases at J, with 11 bases between. The CDR3 is made up of 15 amino acids. The DNA for the CDR3 is TGTGCCAGCAGTTTAGCGGCCTTTGGGGACAATGAGCAGTTCTTC. This sequence encodes CASSLAAFGDNEQFF.

This clonotype was seen a few times. The chain has TRBV7-2 and TRBJ1-2, with D perhaps TRBD1 (6 bases). V was pared by 0 bases and J by 4 bases, with 18 bases between. Germline V gene sequence: CDR1 SGHTA, CDR2 FQGNSA. This CDR3 is built from 17 residues. The CDR3 protein is CASSLAALAGVIYGYTF. For the CDR3, the DNA is TGTGCCAGCAGCTTAGCGGCGTTGGCAGGGGTTATCTATGGCTACACCTTC.

The CDR3 sequence is CASSPYSNEQFF. Written as DNA, the CDR3 is TGTGCCAGCTCACCGTACAGCAATGAGCAGTTCTTC. The chain is built from TRBV18 and TRBJ2-1, with no clear D. Per the germline V gene, CDR1 is KGHSH and CDR2 is LQKENI. With 3 bases removed from V and 6 bases from J, the gap between germline ends came to 6 bases. This CDR3 is 12 amino acids long.

The chain links TRBV6-2 or TRBV6-3 to TRBJ2-6, with unresolved D. The CDR3 is 17 residues long. Trimming stripped 4 bases from V and 0 bases from J, with 13 bases between. The germline V gene has CDR1 MNHEY and CDR2 SVGEGT. CDR3: CASSFYGSSSGANVLTF. The CDR3 DNA follows: TGTGCCAGCAGTTTTTACGGCAGTAGCTCTGGGGCCAACGTCCTGACTTTC.

This clonotype came up a few times. V and J are TRBV12-3 or TRBV12-4 and TRBJ2-3; maybe TRBD2 (6 bases). V lost 6 bases to trimming and J lost 4 bases, with 17 bases between them. This CDR3 comprises 15 residues. CDR3 residues: CASRPHGGPADTQYF. CDR3 DNA sequence: TGTGCCAGCAGGCCCCACGGAGGGCCCGCAGATACGCAGTATTTT.

The chain combines TRBV29-1 with TRBJ2-3, with 9 bases that match TRBD2. This CDR3 region has 15 residues. The germline CDR1 and CDR2 sequences are SQVTM and ANQGSEA. V lost 6 bases and J lost 2; bases outside the gene matches: 9. CDR3 sequence (DNA): TGCAGCGTCTCGGGACTAGCTGGACCCACAGATACGCAGTATTTT. This sequence encodes CSVSGLAGPTDTQYF.

The rearrangement uses TRBV29-1 and TRBJ2-1, with D possibly TRBD2 on 6 matching bases. Per germline, CDR1 SQVTM and CDR2 ANQGSEA. Deletions cut 4 bases from V and 4 bases from J, with 11 bases between. The CDR3 length is 13 residues. CDR3 in DNA: TGCAGCGTTGTCACTAGCAGATACAATGAGCAGTTCTTC. It is translated as CSVVTSRYNEQFF.

The chain links TRBV20-1 to TRBJ1-5; no clear D gene. V lost 0 bases to trimming and J lost 7 bases, with 16 bases between them. Germline V gene lookup returns CDR1 DFQATT and CDR2 SNEGSKA (reference sequence). The CDR3 contains 15 residues. The CDR3 here is CSAREFQLKNQPQHF. CDR3 nucleotides: TGCAGTGCTAGAGAGTTTCAGTTAAAGAACCAGCCCCAGCATTTT.

The rearrangement links TRBV30 to TRBJ2-2, with D perhaps TRBD1 (5 bases). Germline CDR1 reads GTSNPN; CDR2 reads SVGIG (reference sequence). V was clipped by 0 bases and J by 4 bases, with 15 bases between them. The CDR3 loop spans 16 amino acids. The CDR3 protein is CAWSVLRLRVTGELFF. In nucleotides, the CDR3 is TGTGCCTGGAGTGTCCTGCGCCTCAGGGTCACCGGGGAGCTGTTTTTT.

This clonotype was counted between two and nine times. The rearrangement uses TRBV29-1 and TRBJ2-7; 8 nucleotides match TRBD1. Germline-derived CDR1 and CDR2 are SQVTM and ANQGSEA. The CDR3 runs to 11 residues. Trimming at V came to 6 bases and at J to 7 bases, leaving 5 bases not matched to a gene. CDR3 bases: TGCAGCGTAAAACAGGGGGTTGAGCAGTACTTC. Translated, it gives CSVKQGVEQYF.

V gene TRBV5-5 combines with J gene TRBJ2-7; TRBD2 might be the D (7 bases). This CDR3 has 15 amino acids. The V end was cut by 4 bases, the J end by 1 base, with 15 bases between. The germline CDR1 and CDR2 sequences are SGHKS and YYEKEE (reference sequence). The CDR3 bases are TGTGCCAGCAGCGCGGGGGCCCACAATTCCTACGAGCAGTACTTC. Its translation is CASSAGAHNSYEQYF.

This clonotype was seen more than once but under ten times. The CDR3 here is CASSFSRGDEQFF. The CDR3 nucleotides read TGTGCCAGCAGCTTCTCCAGGGGCGATGAGCAGTTCTTC. The rearrangement joins TRBV7-9 to TRBJ2-1; the D gene is possibly TRBD1 (6 bases). The CDR3 loop spans 13 amino acids. CDR1 and CDR2 (germline): SEHNR, FQNEAQ (reference sequence). V was clipped by 3 bases and J by 8 bases, with 11 bases between them.

This clonotype was seen a few times. The rearrangement links TRBV5-1 to TRBJ1-4; 7 bases are a match to TRBD1. CDR1 is SGHRS, CDR2 YFSETQ, per germline. The CDR3 totals 16 residues. With V trimmed by 4 bases and J by 7 bases, 13 bases remained unmatched. The CDR3 sequence: CASSLSPTGTSEKLFF. The CDR3 nucleotides read TGCGCCAGCAGCCTTTCCCCGACAGGGACGAGTGAAAAACTGTTTTTT.

In its sample, this clonotype was seen a few times. This chain links TRBV9 with TRBJ2-7, with 13 bases that match TRBD2. Germline V gives CDR1 SGDLS, CDR2 YYNGEE. The CDR3 runs 18 residues. V lost 4 bases and J lost 5; bases outside the gene matches: 15. The CDR3 sequence: CASSIGLAGVGIPHEQYF. CDR3 nucleotide sequence: TGTGCCAGCAGCATCGGACTAGCGGGAGTGGGCATCCCCCACGAGCAGTACTTC.

On this clonotype itself: Relative to the germline gene, one junction end is altered; a read error may explain this. The J gene is TRBJ1-1, the V gene TRBV29-1; possible D gene TRBD1, 6 bases. CDR1 and CDR2 from the germline V gene are SQVTM and ANQGSEA. This CDR3 spans 13 amino acids. The CDR3 sequence is CSVEGGMNTEAFF. CDR3 sequence (DNA): TGCAGCGTCGAAGGGGGGATGAACACTGAAGCTTTCTTT.

The V gene is TRBV6-2 or TRBV6-3, the J gene TRBJ2-1; no definite D call. The V end lost 5 bases, the J end lost 6 bases, and 23 bases lay between the germline ends. The CDR3 sequence is 17 residues long. Looked up from germline, CDR1 is MNHEY and CDR2 is SVGEGT. The CDR3 loop is CASSPIHPSPSSNEQFF. CDR3 sequence (DNA): TGTGCCAGCAGTCCCATCCATCCGTCACCTAGTAGCAATGAGCAGTTCTTC.

About this clonotype itself: One end of the junction is discordant with germline, which a read error may explain. This chain joins TRBV20-1 and TRBJ2-1; no firm D call. This CDR3 comprises 16 residues. Germline V gene lookup returns CDR1 DFQATT and CDR2 SNEGSKA (reference sequence). The CDR3 DNA follows: TGCTGTGCTAGAGTTCTAAGCGCGAGCTCCTACAATGAGCAGTTCTTC. Residues: CCARVLSASSYNEQFF.

There are a few counts of this clonotype. This chain joins TRBV20-1 and TRBJ2-1; 9 nucleotides line up with TRBD2. The germline CDR1 and CDR2 sequences are DFQATT and SNEGSKA (reference sequence). The CDR3 runs 16 residues. Trimming at V came to 6 bases and at J to 2 bases, leaving 11 bases not matched to a gene. CDR3 sequence reads: CSAASQASGTYNEQFF. In DNA, the CDR3 is TGCAGTGCGGCAAGTCAGGCTAGCGGGACCTACAATGAGCAGTTCTTC.

The chain combines TRBV7-2 with TRBJ2-3; TRBD2 matches 11 bases. Unmatched junction bases numbered 13, after V lost 5 bases and J lost 6 bases. Germline CDR1 and CDR2: SGHTA and FQGNSA. This CDR3 contains 17 residues. The chain's CDR3 is CASSKPGLADLSDTQYF. DNA for the CDR3: TGTGCCAGCAGCAAACCGGGACTAGCGGACCTCAGTGATACGCAGTATTTT.

The chain has TRBV3-1 and TRBJ2-5; 7 bases agree with TRBD1. Germline CDR1 is LGHDT and CDR2 is YNNKEL (reference sequence). V trimming: 1 base; J trimming: 5 bases; junction bases outside the gene matches: 7. This CDR3 contains 15 residues. The CDR3 region has the DNA TGTGCCAGCAGCCAAGGACAGGGCTCTGAGGAGACCCAGTACTTC. The encoded protein is CASSQGQGSEETQYF.

The chain uses TRBV28 and TRBJ2-3; TRBD2 agrees at 10 bases. CDR1 MDHEN and CDR2 SYDVKM come from the germline V gene. This CDR3 has 16 amino acids. Trimming at V came to 3 bases and at J to 1 base, leaving 4 bases not matched to a gene. Written as DNA, the CDR3 is TGTGCCAGCAGTTTGCCTAGCGGGAGTGGCACAGATACGCAGTATTTT. Its translation is CASSLPSGSGTDTQYF.

V gene TRBV7-2 combines with J gene TRBJ2-1; the D gene is possibly TRBD1 (6 bases). V was pared by 5 bases and J by 10 bases, with 21 bases between. The CDR3 is made up of 15 amino acids. Germline lookup yields CDR1 SGHTA and CDR2 FQGNSA. The CDR3 loop reads CASSLGEGHGWEQFF. The CDR3 DNA is TGTGCCAGCAGCCTCGGAGAGGGACATGGGTGGGAGCAGTTCTTC.

This clonotype came up a few times. The chain couples TRBV3-1 to TRBJ2-1, with 12 bases identical to TRBD2. Germline values: CDR1 LGHDT, CDR2 YNNKEL (reference sequence). This CDR3 comprises 16 residues. J lost 7 bases, V lost 7 bases, and 11 bases had no gene match. CDR3 sequence reads: CASTLMTSGRRNEQFF. CDR3 nucleotides: TGTGCCAGCACCCTGATGACTAGCGGGAGACGTAATGAGCAGTTCTTC.

This clonotype was seen only a few times. The chain couples TRBV5-5 to TRBJ2-2; D call uncertain. The CDR3 spans 13 residues. Germline CDR1 is SGHKS and CDR2 is YYEKEE (reference sequence). V lost 0 bases to trimming and J lost 5 bases, with 5 bases between them. DNA for the CDR3: TGTGCCAGCAGCTTGGCGATTACCGGGGAGCTGTTTTTT. Translation gives CASSLAITGELFF.

The genes are TRBV9 and TRBJ2-7; TRBD1 aligns across 7 bases. The junction had 8 bases not matched to a gene; V was cut back by 3 bases and J by 5 bases. This CDR3 comprises 14 residues. Germline-derived CDR1 and CDR2 are SGDLS and YYNGEE. CDR3: CASSATGVPNEQYF. The CDR3 nucleotides are TGTGCCAGCAGCGCCACAGGGGTTCCAAACGAGCAGTACTTC. Full variable domain (missing parts from reference TRBV9 and TRBJ2-7): DSGVTQTPKHLITATGQRVTLRCSPRSGDLSVYWYQQSLDQGLQFLIQYYNGEERAKGNILERFSAQQFPDLHSELNLSSLELGDSALYFCASSATGVPNEQYFGPGTRLTVT.